The 14 T cell receptor beta chains below come from one sample, sequenced in a study of cytomegalovirus exposure and HLA in healthy donors. PCR used 60 Vbeta primers and 13 Jbeta primers. The protocol was immunoSEQ multiplex PCR, while the TCRdb copy is restricted to in-frame clones and leaves out a portion. The data contain approximately 130,000 clones, approximately 82% of them singletons. Source material: PBMCs. Receptor source: a man aged 45-65 years in good health and CMV-seronegative.

J is TRBJ1-6 and V is TRBV6-5; the D is unclear. V gave up 6 bases and J gave up 7 bases, with 16 bases separating them. From germline, CDR1 is MNHEY and CDR2 SVGAGI. The CDR3 has 15 amino acids. The CDR3: CASRAVGSRNSPLHF. In nucleotides, the CDR3 is TGTGCCAGCAGGGCAGTCGGGTCGAGGAATTCACCCCTCCACTTT.

This rearrangement joins TRBV5-1 to TRBJ1-1; D not resolved. Trimming took off 4 bases at V and 1 base at J, with 11 bases between the two ends. Germline lookup yields CDR1 SGHRS and CDR2 YFSETQ. This CDR3 has 14 amino acids. The CDR3 DNA follows: TGCGCCAGCAGCGCTAGGGAGAGGAACACTGAAGCTTTCTTT. This codes for CASSARERNTEAFF.

V and J are TRBV2 and TRBJ1-6; 11 nucleotides align to TRBD1. The V gene's germline CDR1 is SNHLY and CDR2 FYNNEI. Trimming at V came to 6 bases and at J to 8 bases, leaving 6 bases not matched to a gene. The CDR3 consists of 15 residues. DNA for the CDR3: TGTGCCAGCAGCGAACCGGGACAGGGGGATTCACCCCTCCACTTT. Encoded protein: CASSEPGQGDSPLHF.

The J gene is TRBJ2-7, the V gene TRBV6-6, with 8 bases matching TRBD1. The CDR3 is 15 residues long. Germline V lookup: CDR1 MNHNY, CDR2 SVGAGI (reference sequence). V lost 4 bases to trimming and J lost 6 bases; unmatched junction nucleotides: 11. CDR3 loop: CASSSDRGEPFEQYF. The CDR3 DNA reads as TGTGCCAGCAGTTCAGACAGGGGAGAGCCCTTCGAGCAGTACTTC.

The chain employs TRBV7-9 and TRBJ1-1; no definite D call. With 4 bases removed from V and 1 base from J, the gap between germline ends came to 13 bases. CDR3 length: 15 amino acids. Germline CDR1 reads SEHNR; CDR2 reads FQNEAQ (reference sequence). The CDR3 nucleotides are TGTGCCAGCAGCTCGGGTGGTGTGCCGAACACTGAAGCTTTCTTT. Its protein product is CASSSGGVPNTEAFF.

A few counts support this clone. CDR3 sequence (DNA): TGCGCCAGCAGCCAAGAGGGCCACACGTATAGCAATCAGCCCCAGCATTTT. Translated, it gives CASSQEGHTYSNQPQHF. The rearrangement uses TRBV4-1 and TRBJ1-5; D is unclear. This CDR3 is 17 amino acids long. The V and J ends lost 0 bases and 0 bases respectively, with 12 bases between them. CDR1 and CDR2 (germline): MGHRA, YSYEKL.

The chain has TRBV7-6 and TRBJ2-7; D may be TRBD1 (6 bases). The V end lost 10 bases, the J end lost 7 bases, and 17 bases lay between the germline ends. CDR1 and CDR2 from the germline V gene are SGHVS and FNYEAQ. The CDR3 runs 12 residues. CDR3 sequence reads: CATSAWGQEQYF. In DNA, the CDR3 is TGTGCCACCTCAGCTTGGGGGCAGGAGCAGTACTTC. Drawing the rest from reference TRBV7-6 and TRBJ2-7, the complete variable domain is GAGVSQSPRYKVTKRGQDVALRCDPISGHVSLYWYRQALGQGPEFLTYFNYEAQQDKSGLPNDRFSAERPEGSISTLTIQRTEQRDSAMYRCATSAWGQEQYFGPGTRLTVT.

The CDR3 bases are TGTGCCAGCAGTTCAGCGCAAAGAACCTATGGCTACACCTTC. It specifies CASSSAQRTYGYTF. J is TRBJ1-2 and V is TRBV27; D gene ambiguous. Trimming took off 4 bases at V and 4 bases at J, with 13 bases between the two ends. The CDR3 runs to 14 residues. Germline V gene data show CDR1 as MNHEY and CDR2 as SMNVEV (reference sequence).

V and J are TRBV11-2 and TRBJ2-7; no clear D gene. Trimming removed 1 base from V and 3 bases from J, with 10 bases in between. The CDR3 length is 14 residues. From germline, CDR1 is SGHAT and CDR2 FQNNGV. CDR3 loop: CASSLATNIYEQYF. As DNA, the CDR3 is TGTGCCAGCAGCTTAGCAACTAATATCTACGAGCAGTACTTC.

The chain couples TRBV6-1 to TRBJ2-7; TRBD1 matches 7 bases. CDR3 length: 15 residues. The V gene's germline CDR1 is MNHNS and CDR2 SASEGT. The V segment lost 3 bases and the J segment 1 base; nucleotides outside the gene matches: 6. The CDR3 DNA reads TGTGCCAGCAGTGAGAGGGACAGAACTTCCTACGAGCAGTACTTC. As protein: CASSERDRTSYEQYF.

The rearrangement uses TRBV7-2 and TRBJ1-6, with 8 bases lining up with TRBD1. The V gene's germline CDR1 is SGHTA and CDR2 FQGNSA. CDR3 length: 15 amino acids. The junction had 7 bases not matched to a gene; V was cut back by 3 bases and J by 9 bases. CDR3 DNA: TGTGCCAGCAGCTTCCTAGACAGGGGTCGTTCACCCCTCCACTTT. Amino acids: CASSFLDRGRSPLHF.

The chain employs TRBV5-1 and TRBJ2-7, with 10 bases matching TRBD1. V was clipped by 1 base and J by 4 bases; unmatched bases: 8. The germline V gene has CDR1 SGHRS and CDR2 YFSETQ. The CDR3 is made up of 16 amino acids. The chain's CDR3 is CASSLKSGQGGYEQYF. DNA for the CDR3: TGCGCCAGCAGCTTGAAGAGTGGACAGGGGGGATACGAGCAGTACTTC.

J is TRBJ1-1 and V is TRBV5-1; 10 positions agree with TRBD1. The length of the CDR3 is 14 residues. Germline V gene data show CDR1 as SGHRS and CDR2 as YFSETQ. V dropped 2 bases and J dropped 5; count of bases not matched to a gene: 3. The CDR3 coding sequence is TGCGCCAGCAGCTTTAGACAGGGGGCGACTGAAGCTTTCTTT. Encoded protein: CASSFRQGATEAFF.

The chain links TRBV30 to TRBJ1-1; TRBD1 matches at 7 bases. CDR3 length equals 14 residues. CDR1 and CDR2 (germline): GTSNPN, SVGIG (reference sequence). The ends lost 5 bases at V and 0 bases at J; junction bases unmatched: 6. The CDR3 DNA reads as TGTGCCTGGGCGAGGACAGGAATGAACACTGAAGCTTTCTTT. It yields the protein CAWARTGMNTEAFF.